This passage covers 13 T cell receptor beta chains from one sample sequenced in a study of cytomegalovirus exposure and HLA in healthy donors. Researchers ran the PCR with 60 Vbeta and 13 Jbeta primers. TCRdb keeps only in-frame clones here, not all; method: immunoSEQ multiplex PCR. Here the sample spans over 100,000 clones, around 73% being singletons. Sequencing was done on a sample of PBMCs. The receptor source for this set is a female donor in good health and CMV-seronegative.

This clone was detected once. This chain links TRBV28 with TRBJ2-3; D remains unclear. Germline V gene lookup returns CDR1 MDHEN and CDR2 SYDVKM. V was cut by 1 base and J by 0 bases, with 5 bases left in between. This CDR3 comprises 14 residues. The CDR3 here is CASSLSPSTDTQYF. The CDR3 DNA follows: TGTGCCAGCAGTTTATCCCCTAGCACAGATACGCAGTATTTT.

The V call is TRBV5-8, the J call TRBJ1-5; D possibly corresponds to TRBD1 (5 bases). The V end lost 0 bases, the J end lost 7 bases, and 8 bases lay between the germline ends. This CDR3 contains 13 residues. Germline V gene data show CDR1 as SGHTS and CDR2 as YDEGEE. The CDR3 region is CASSLEGRQPQHF. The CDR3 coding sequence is TGTGCCAGCAGCTTGGAGGGGCGCCAGCCCCAGCATTTT. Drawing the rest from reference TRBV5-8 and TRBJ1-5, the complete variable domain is EAGVTQSPTHLIKTRGQQATLRCSPISGHTSVYWYQQALGLGLQFLLWYDEGEERNRGNFPPRFSGRQFPNYSSELNVNALELEDSALYLCASSLEGRQPQHFGDGTRLSIL.

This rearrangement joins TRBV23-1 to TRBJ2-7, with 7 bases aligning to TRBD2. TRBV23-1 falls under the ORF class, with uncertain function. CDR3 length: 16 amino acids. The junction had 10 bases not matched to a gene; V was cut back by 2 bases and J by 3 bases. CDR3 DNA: TGCGCCAGCAGTCAAAGTCGACTAGCTTTTCTCTACGAGCAGTACTTC. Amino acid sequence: CASSQSRLAFLYEQYF.

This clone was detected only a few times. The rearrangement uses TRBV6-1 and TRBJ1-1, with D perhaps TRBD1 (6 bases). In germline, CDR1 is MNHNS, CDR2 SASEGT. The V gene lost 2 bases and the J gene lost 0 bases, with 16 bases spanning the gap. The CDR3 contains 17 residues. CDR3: CASSEQGRVFMNTEAFF. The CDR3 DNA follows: TGTGCCAGCAGTGAACAGGGGAGGGTATTCATGAACACTGAAGCTTTCTTT.

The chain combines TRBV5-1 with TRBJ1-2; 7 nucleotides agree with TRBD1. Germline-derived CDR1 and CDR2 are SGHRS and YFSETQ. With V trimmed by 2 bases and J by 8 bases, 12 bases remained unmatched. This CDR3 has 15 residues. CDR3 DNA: TGCGCCAGCAGCTTAGACCCAACAGGGGTAGGAGGCTACACCTTC. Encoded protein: CASSLDPTGVGGYTF.

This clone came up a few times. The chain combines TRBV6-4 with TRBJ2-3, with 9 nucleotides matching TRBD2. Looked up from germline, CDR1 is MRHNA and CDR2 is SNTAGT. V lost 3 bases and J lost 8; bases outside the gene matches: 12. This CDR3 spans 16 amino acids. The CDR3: CASSESPTLAGSTQYF. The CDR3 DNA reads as TGTGCCAGCAGTGAGTCCCCGACTCTAGCGGGAAGTACGCAGTATTTT.

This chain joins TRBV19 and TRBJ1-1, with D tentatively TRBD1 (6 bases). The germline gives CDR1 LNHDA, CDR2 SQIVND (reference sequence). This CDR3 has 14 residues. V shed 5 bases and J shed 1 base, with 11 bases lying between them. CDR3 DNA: TGTGCCAGTAGTCCCGGGACACCGAACACTGAAGCTTTCTTT. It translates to CASSPGTPNTEAFF.

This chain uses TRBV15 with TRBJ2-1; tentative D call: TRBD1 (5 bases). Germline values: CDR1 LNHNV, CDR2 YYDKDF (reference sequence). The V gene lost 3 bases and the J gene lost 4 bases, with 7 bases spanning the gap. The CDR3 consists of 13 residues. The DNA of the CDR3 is TGTGCCACCAGCAGCAGGGATTACAATGAGCAGTTCTTC. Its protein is CATSSRDYNEQFF.

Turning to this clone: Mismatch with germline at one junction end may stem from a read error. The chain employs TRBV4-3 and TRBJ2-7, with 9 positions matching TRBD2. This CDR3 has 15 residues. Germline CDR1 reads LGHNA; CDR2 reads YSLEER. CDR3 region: CASGQETTSGYEQYF. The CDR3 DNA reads TGCGCCAGCGGCCAGGAAACGACTAGCGGATACGAGCAGTACTTC.

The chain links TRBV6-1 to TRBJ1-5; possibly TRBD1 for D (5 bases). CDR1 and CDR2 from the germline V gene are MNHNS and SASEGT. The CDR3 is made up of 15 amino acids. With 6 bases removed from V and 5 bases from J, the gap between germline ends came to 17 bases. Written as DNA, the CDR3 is TGTGCCAGCAGGCCCGGCGGGACGCGTGATCAGCCCCAGCATTTT. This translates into CASRPGGTRDQPQHF.

CDR3 sequence: CASSPGDAGSNEKLFF. The CDR3 DNA reads as TGTGCCAGCAGTCCAGGGGACGCAGGATCTAATGAAAAACTGTTTTTT. The chain is built from TRBV28 and TRBJ1-4; D is possibly TRBD1 (6 bases). Trimming removed 5 bases from V and 3 bases from J, with 16 bases in between. The CDR3 contains 16 residues. Looked up from germline, CDR1 is MDHEN and CDR2 is SYDVKM.

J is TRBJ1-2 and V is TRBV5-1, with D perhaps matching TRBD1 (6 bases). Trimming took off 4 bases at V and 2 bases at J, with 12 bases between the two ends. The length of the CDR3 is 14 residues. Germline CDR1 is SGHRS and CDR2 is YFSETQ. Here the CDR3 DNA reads TGCGCCAGCAGCGAAGGGACACCAAACTATGGCTACACCTTC. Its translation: CASSEGTPNYGYTF.

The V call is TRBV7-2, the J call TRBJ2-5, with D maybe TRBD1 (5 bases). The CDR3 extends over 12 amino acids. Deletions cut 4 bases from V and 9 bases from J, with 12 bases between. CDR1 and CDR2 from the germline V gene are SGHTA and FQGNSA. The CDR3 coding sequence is TGTGCCAGCAGCTCGAATAGACAGTCCCAGTACTTC. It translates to CASSSNRQSQYF.